This section outlines one T cell receptor beta chain sequence together with its context. Its antigen is as yet unknown. These data come from a study of shared clonotypes between healthy human individuals. General study results and limits: There were few donors, and this limited the genetic and exposure-history diversity represented. Naive subsets, compared against memory subsets, generally had larger estimated richness values. In a few donors, roughly 5.2% of naive CD4 clonotypes appeared in common.

Under the authors' procedure: Junction-only sequences without quality scores came from ImmunoSEQ, so filtering differed. Repertoires were generated with immunoSEQ multiplex PCR, while TCRdb's copy carries only in-frame clones and drops some. Clone size and the V and J calls come from that table; the DNA yielded D and trimming. This table holds roughly 1,000,000 clones, around 78% found once. What was sequenced was memory CD4+ T cells from PBMCs. Subset in this sample: CD45RA-negative fraction. This TCR derives from a man younger than 35 in good health. Some clones in this sample may be carry-over from other donors' samples.

The CDR3 region has the DNA TGTGCCAGCAGTTTTATCTGGGGGCCGAACACCGGGGAGCTGTTTTTT. Residues: CASSFIWGPNTGELFF. The chain recombines TRBV28 with TRBJ2-2; D is perhaps TRBD1 (6 bases). CDR1 and CDR2 (germline): MDHEN, SYDVKM. The CDR3 runs 16 residues. V was pared by 3 bases and J by 0 bases, with 11 bases between.